This T cell receptor (beta chain) was obtained from a study of immune evolution from preneoplasia to lung adenocarcinoma. As regards this clone: Its antigen remains unidentified.

Overall study findings and caveats: Normal lung had the highest top T cell clone frequencies. Later-stage lesions seemingly showed higher T cell density and diversity than normal lung.

This table comes from immunoSEQ multiplex PCR, and its TCRdb copy is limited to in-frame clones, with some not included. The table includes about 5,800 clones, 75% to 85% detected once. H&E slides confirmed each diagnosis, reviewed by two pathologists independently. Germline CDR1 and CDR2: SGDLS and YYNGEE. V trimming: 0 bases; J trimming: 5 bases; junction bases outside the gene matches: 2. The CDR3 spans 14 residues. Sequencing used FFPE adjacent normal lung tissue. The sequence was obtained from a person aged 60 to 80 with lung adenocarcinoma. The rearrangement links TRBV9 to TRBJ1-1; 9 bases are a match to TRBD1. CDR3 loop: CASSVAGTGTEAFF. CDR3 coding DNA: TGTGCCAGCAGCGTAGCTGGGACAGGGACTGAAGCTTTCTTT. The entire variable domain, with the rest obtained from reference TRBV9 and TRBJ1-1, is as follows: DSGVTQTPKHLITATGQRVTLRCSPRSGDLSVYWYQQSLDQGLQFLIQYYNGEERAKGNILERFSAQQFPDLHSELNLSSLELGDSALYFCASSVAGTGTEAFFGQGTRLTVV.